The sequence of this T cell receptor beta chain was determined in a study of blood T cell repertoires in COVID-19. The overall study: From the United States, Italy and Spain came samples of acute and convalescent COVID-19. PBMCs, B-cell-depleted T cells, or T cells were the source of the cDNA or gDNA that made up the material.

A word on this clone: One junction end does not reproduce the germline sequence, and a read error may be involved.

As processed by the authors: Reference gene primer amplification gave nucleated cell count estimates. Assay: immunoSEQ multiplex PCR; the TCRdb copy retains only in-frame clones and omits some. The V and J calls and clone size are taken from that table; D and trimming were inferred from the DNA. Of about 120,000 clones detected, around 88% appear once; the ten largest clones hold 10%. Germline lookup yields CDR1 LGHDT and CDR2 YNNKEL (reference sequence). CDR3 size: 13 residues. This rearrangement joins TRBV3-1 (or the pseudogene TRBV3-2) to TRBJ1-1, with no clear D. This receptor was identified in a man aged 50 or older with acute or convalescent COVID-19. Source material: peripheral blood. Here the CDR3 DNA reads TGTGCCAGCAGCCCCTATACGAACGCTGAAGCTTTCTTT. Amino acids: CASSPYTNAEAFF.